The TCR beta chain described here comes from a study of a mutant IDH1 vaccine in newly diagnosed glioma. Across the whole study: Males made up about 60% and females approximately 40% of treated patients, whose mean age was approximately 44 years. Study-wide results and limits: Induction of immune responses by the vaccine occurred in about 93% of patients.

Measured with immunoSEQ multiplex PCR; TCRdb has only the in-frame clones, and not every one. The sample lists approximately 16,000 clones, less than 97% occurring once. The germline V and J ends were trimmed by 1 base and 9 bases, with 19 bases remaining between them. The CDR3 is made up of 17 amino acids. The germline V gene has CDR1 SGHDN and CDR2 FVKESK. As for this clone: Its antigen remains unidentified.

Time point reported: baseline, week 1 (first vaccination visit). Specified treatment: pre-vaccination baseline after standard-of-care therapy. The receptor was isolated from a woman under 30 with glioma. Some clones in this sample may be carry-over from other donors' samples. The J gene is TRBJ1-6, the V gene TRBV14; possible D gene TRBD1, 5 bases. The sequences come from peripheral blood mononuclear cells (PBMCs), collected from a glioma patient treated with radiotherapy, temozolomide or both. This CDR3 is CASSQVFSEGIGSPLHF. As DNA, the CDR3 is TGTGCCAGCAGCCAAGTCTTCTCTGAGGGGATCGGTTCACCCCTCCACTTT.